The source of this T cell receptor (beta chain) is a study of blood T cell repertoires in COVID-19. Looking at the study overall: Collection of acute and convalescent COVID-19 samples took place in the United States, Italy and Spain. Sample material is recorded as cDNA or gDNA derived from T cells, B-cell-depleted T cells, or PBMCs.

Recruited during active infection, patients (from Seattle) were subsequently followed longitudinally. CDR3 size: 16 residues. V dropped 1 base and J dropped 8; count of bases not matched to a gene: 10. Germline V gene lookup returns CDR1 LGHDT and CDR2 YNNKEL (reference sequence). Study processing details: Estimated nucleated cell counts came from reference gene primer amplification. Profiling relied on immunoSEQ multiplex PCR, and the TCRdb table lists in-frame clones only, not all of them. The V and J calls and clone size are taken from that table; D and trimming were inferred from the DNA. Here the sample spans some 360,000 clones, about 92% being singletons.

The sample comprised peripheral blood. The chain is built from TRBV3-1 (or the pseudogene TRBV3-2) and TRBJ1-4; 7 bases match TRBD1. The clonotype was recovered from a woman aged 60 to 75 with COVID-19, enrolled during active disease. The DNA of the CDR3 is TGTGCCAGCAGCCAAGGATCACAGGGGATAGGGGAAAAACTGTTTTTT. Amino acids: CASSQGSQGIGEKLFF.